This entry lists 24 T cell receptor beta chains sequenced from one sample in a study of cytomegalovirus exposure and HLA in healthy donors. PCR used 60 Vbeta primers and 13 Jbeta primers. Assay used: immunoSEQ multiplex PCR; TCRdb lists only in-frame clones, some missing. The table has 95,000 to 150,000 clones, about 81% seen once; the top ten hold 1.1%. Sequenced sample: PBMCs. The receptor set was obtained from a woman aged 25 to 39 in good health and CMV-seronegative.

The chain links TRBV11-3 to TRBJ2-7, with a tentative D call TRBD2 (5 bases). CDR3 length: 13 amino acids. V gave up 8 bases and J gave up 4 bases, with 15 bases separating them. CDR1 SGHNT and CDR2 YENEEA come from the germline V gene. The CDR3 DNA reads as TGTGCCAGCGGGTTAGGGAGTTGGTACGAGCAGTACTTC. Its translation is CASGLGSWYEQYF.

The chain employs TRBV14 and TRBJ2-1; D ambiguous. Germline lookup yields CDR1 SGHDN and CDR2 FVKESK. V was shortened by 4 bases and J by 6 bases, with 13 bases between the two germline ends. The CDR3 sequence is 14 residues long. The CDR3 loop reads CASSRDWSLNEQFF. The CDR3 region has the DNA TGTGCCAGCAGCCGCGATTGGAGTCTCAATGAGCAGTTCTTC.

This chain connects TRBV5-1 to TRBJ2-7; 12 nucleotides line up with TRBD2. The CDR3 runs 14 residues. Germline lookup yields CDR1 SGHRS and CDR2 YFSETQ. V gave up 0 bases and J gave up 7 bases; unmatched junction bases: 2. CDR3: CASSLGTSGAEQYF. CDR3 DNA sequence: TGCGCCAGCAGCTTGGGGACTAGCGGGGCGGAGCAGTACTTC.

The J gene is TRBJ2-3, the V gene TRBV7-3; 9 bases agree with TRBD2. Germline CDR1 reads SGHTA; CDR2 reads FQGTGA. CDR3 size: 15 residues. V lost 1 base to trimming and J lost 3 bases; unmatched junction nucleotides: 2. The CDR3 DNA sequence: TGTGCCAGCAGCTTAATGCTAGCGGGAACAGATACGCAGTATTTT. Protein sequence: CASSLMLAGTDTQYF.

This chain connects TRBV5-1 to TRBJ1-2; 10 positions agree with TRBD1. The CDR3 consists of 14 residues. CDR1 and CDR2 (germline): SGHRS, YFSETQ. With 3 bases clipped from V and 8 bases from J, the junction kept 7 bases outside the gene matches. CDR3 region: CASSSAGTGAGYTF. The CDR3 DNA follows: TGCGCCAGCAGCTCCGCAGGGACAGGGGCCGGCTACACCTTC.

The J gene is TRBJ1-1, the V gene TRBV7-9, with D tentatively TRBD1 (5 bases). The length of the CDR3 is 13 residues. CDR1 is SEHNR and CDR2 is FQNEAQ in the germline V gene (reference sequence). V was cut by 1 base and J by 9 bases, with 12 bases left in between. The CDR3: CASSLVKGFQAFF. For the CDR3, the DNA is TGTGCCAGCAGCTTAGTAAAGGGGTTCCAAGCTTTCTTT.

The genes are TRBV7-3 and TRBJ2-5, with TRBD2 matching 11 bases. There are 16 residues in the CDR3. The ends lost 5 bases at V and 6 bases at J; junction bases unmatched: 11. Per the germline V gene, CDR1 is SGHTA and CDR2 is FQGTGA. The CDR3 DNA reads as TGTGCCAGCAGCCCCACGTCTAGCGGGGGGAGGAAGACCCAGTACTTC. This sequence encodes CASSPTSSGGRKTQYF.

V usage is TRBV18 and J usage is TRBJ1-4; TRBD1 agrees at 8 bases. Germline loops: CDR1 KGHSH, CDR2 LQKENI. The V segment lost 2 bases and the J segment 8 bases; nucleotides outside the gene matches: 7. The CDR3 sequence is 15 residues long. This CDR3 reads CASSPYGTGSEKLFF. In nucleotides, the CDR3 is TGTGCCAGCTCACCATACGGGACAGGCTCCGAAAAACTGTTTTTT.

The CDR3, as DNA: TGCGCCAGCAGCTTGTGGGGACAGGCCTCAACTAATGAAAAACTGTTTTTT. Its translation is CASSLWGQASTNEKLFF. V is TRBV5-1 and J is TRBJ1-4, with 8 bases that match TRBD1. With 1 base clipped from V and 0 bases from J, the junction kept 5 bases outside the gene matches. The CDR3 sequence is 17 residues long. CDR1 SGHRS and CDR2 YFSETQ come from the germline V gene.

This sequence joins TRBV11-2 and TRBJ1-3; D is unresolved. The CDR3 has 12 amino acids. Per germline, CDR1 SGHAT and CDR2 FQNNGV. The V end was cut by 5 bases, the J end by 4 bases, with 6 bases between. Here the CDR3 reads CASSIVGNTIYF. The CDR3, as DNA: TGTGCCAGCAGCATAGTAGGAAACACCATATATTTT. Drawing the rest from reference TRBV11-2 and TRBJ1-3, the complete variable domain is EAGVAQSPRYKIIEKRQSVAFWCNPISGHATLYWYQQILGQGPKLLIQFQNNGVVDDSQLPKDRFSAERLKGVDSTLKIQPAKLEDSAVYLCASSIVGNTIYFGEGSWLTVV.

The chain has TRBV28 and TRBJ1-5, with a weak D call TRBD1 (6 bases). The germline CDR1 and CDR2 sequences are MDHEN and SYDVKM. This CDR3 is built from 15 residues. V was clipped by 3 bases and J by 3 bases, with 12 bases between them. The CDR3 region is CASSFHRVLNQPQHF. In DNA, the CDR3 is TGTGCCAGCAGTTTCCACAGGGTGCTCAATCAGCCCCAGCATTTT.

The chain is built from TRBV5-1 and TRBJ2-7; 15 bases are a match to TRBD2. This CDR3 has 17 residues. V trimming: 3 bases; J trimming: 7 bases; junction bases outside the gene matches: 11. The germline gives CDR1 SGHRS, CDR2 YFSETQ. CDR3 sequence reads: CASSSGLAGGPRKEQYF. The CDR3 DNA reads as TGCGCCAGCAGCTCGGGACTAGCGGGGGGCCCCCGTAAAGAGCAGTACTTC.

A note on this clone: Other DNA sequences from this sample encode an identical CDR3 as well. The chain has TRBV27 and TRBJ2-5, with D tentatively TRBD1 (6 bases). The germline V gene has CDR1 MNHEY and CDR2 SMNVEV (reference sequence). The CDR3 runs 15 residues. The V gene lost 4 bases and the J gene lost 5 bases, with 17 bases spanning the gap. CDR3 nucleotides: TGTGCCAGCAGTTCCCAGGGGCGTTTGCGGGAGACCCAGTACTTC. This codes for CASSSQGRLRETQYF.

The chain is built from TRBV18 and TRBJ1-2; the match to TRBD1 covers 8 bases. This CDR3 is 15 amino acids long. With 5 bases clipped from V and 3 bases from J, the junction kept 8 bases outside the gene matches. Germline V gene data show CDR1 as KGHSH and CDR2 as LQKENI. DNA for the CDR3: TGTGCCAGCTCAGGCGGACAGGGATTAGACTATGGCTACACCTTC. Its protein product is CASSGGQGLDYGYTF.

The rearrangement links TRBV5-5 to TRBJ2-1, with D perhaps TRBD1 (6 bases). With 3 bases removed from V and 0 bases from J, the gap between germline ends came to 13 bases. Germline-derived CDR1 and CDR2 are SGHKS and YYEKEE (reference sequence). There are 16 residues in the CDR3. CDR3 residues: CASSSYRVNSYNEQFF. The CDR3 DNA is TGTGCCAGCAGCTCCTACAGGGTCAACTCCTACAATGAGCAGTTCTTC.

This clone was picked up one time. CDR3 sequence reads: CASSLSLASNTEAFF. CDR3 DNA sequence: TGTGCCAGCAGCTTGTCTTTAGCGTCGAACACTGAAGCTTTCTTT. The V and J genes are TRBV5-4 and TRBJ1-1; no clear D gene. CDR1 SGHNT and CDR2 YYREEE come from the germline V gene (reference sequence). Trimming removed 1 base from V and 1 base from J, with 11 bases in between. CDR3 length equals 15 residues.

The CDR3 sequence: CASSLVAGQAGELFF. The CDR3 nucleotides are TGCGCCAGCAGCTTGGTGGCAGGGCAGGCCGGGGAGCTGTTTTTT. V is TRBV5-1 and J is TRBJ2-2; weak D call: TRBD1 (5 bases). The CDR3 has 15 amino acids. The germline V gene encodes CDR1 SGHRS and CDR2 YFSETQ. The V and J ends lost 0 bases and 6 bases respectively, with 12 bases between them.

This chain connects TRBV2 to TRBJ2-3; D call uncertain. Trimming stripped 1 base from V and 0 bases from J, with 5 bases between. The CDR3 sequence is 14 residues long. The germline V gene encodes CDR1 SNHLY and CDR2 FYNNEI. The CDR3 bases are TGTGCCAGCAGTGAAGGACTTAGCACAGATACGCAGTATTTT. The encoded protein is CASSEGLSTDTQYF.

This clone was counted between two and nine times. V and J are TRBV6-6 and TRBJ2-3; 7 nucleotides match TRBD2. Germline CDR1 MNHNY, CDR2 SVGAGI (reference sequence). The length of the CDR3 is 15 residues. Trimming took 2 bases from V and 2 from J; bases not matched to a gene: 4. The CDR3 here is CASSYRGGLTDTQYF. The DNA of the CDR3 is TGTGCCAGCAGTTACCGCGGGGGACTCACAGATACGCAGTATTTT.

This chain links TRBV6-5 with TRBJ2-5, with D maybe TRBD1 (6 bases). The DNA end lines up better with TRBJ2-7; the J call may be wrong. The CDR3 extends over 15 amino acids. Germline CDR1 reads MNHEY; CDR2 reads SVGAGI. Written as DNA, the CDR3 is TGTGCCAGCAGTTACTCGATCGGCCAGGGGAGCGAGCAGTACTTC. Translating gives CASSYSIGQGSEQYF.

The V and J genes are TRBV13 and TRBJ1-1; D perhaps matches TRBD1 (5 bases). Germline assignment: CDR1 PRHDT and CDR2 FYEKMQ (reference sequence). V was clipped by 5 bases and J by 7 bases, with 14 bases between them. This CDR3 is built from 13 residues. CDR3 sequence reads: CASSKREGIEAFF. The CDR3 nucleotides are TGTGCCAGCAGCAAAAGGGAGGGGATTGAAGCTTTCTTT.

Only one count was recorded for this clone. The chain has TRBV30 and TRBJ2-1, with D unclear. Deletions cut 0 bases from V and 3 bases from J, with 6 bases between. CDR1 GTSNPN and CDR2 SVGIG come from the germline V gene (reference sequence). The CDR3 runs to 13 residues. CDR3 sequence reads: CAWSVSGYNEQFF. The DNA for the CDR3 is TGTGCCTGGAGTGTCTCGGGCTACAATGAGCAGTTCTTC.

CDR3: CASSYGASHEAFF. CDR3 in DNA: TGTGCCAGCAGTTACGGGGCCTCACATGAAGCTTTCTTT. The chain combines TRBV6-5 with TRBJ1-1; weak D call: TRBD1 (5 bases). CDR3 length: 13 residues. V was clipped by 2 bases and J by 7 bases, with 11 bases between them. Per the germline V gene, CDR1 is MNHEY and CDR2 is SVGAGI.

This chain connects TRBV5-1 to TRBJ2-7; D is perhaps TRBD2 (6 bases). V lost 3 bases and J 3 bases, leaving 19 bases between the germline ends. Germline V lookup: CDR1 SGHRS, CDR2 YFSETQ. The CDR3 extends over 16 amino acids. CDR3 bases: TGCGCCAGCAGCTCCGGGTACGGGGGAAAGGACTACGAGCAGTACTTC. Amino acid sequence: CASSSGYGGKDYEQYF.